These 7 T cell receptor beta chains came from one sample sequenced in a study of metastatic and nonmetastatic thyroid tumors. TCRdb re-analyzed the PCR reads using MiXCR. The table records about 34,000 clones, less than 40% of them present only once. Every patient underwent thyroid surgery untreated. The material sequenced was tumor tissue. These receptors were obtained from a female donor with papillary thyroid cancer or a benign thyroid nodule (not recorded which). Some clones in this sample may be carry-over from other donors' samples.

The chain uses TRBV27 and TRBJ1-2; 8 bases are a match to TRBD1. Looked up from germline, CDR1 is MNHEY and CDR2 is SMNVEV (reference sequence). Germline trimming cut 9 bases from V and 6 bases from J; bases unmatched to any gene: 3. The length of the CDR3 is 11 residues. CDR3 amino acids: CASTGGHGYTF. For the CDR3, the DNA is TGTGCCAGTACAGGGGGGCATGGCTACACCTTC.

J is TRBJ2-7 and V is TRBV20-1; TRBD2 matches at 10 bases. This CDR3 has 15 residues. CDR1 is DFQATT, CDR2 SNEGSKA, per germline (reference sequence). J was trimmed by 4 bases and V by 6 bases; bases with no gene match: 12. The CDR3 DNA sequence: TGCAGTGCGGCACACTCTAGCGGGAGTATGTACGAGCAGTACTTC. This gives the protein CSAAHSSGSMYEQYF.

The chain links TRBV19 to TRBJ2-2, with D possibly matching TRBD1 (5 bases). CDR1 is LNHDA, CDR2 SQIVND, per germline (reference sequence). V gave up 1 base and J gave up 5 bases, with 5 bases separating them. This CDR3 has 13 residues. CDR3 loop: CASSIAGTGELFF. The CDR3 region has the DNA TGTGCCAGTAGTATAGCAGGGACCGGGGAGCTGTTTTTT. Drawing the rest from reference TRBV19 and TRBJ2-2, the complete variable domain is DGGITQSPKYLFRKEGQNVTLSCEQNLNHDAMYWYRQDPGQGLRLIYYSQIVNDFQKGDIAEGYSVSREKKESFPLTVTSAQKNPTAFYLCASSIAGTGELFFGEGSRLTVL.

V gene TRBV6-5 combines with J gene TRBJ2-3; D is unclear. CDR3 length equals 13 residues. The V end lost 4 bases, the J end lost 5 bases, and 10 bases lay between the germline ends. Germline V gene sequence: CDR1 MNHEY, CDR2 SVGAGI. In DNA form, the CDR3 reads TGTGCCAGCAGTTTACCGTCGGGAGATACGCAGTATTTT. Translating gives CASSLPSGDTQYF.

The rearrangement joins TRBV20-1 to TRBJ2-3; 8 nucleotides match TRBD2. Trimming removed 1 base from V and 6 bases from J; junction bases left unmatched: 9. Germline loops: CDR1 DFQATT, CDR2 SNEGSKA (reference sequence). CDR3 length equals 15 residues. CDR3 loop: CSARVGSGAGDTQYF. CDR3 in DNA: TGCAGTGCTAGAGTGGGTAGCGGGGCGGGGGATACGCAGTATTTT.

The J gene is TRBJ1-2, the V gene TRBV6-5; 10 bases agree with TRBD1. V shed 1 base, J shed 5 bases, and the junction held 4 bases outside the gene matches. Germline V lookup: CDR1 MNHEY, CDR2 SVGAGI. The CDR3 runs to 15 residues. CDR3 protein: CASSYWTGGTYGYTF. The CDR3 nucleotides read TGTGCCAGCAGTTACTGGACAGGGGGGACTTATGGCTACACCTTC.

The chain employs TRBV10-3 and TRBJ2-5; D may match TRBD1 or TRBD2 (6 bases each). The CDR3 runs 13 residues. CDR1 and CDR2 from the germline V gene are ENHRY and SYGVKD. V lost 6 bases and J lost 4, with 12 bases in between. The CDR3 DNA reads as TGTGCCATCAGCTCAGGGGAGGCAGAGACCCAGTACTTC. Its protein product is CAISSGEAETQYF.